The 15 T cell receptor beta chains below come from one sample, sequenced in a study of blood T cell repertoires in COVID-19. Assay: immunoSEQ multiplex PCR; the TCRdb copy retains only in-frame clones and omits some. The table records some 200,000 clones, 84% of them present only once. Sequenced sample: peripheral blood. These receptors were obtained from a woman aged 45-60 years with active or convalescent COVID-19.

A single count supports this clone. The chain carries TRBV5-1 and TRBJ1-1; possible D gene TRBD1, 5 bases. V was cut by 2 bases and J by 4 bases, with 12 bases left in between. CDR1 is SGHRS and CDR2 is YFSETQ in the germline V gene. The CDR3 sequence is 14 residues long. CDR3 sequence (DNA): TGCGCCAGCAGCTTAGGAGGGACGGGCACTGAAGCTTTCTTT. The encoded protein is CASSLGGTGTEAFF.

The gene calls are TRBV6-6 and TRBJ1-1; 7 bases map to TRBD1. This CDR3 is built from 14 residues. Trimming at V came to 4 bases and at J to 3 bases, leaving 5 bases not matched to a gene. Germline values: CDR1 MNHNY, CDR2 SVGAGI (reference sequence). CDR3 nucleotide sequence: TGTGCCAGCAGTTTAGACAGGGACCACACTGAAGCTTTCTTT. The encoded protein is CASSLDRDHTEAFF.

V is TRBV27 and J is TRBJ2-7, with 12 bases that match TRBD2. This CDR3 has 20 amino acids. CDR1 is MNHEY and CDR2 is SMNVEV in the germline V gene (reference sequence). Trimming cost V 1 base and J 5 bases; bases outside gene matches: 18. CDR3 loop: CASSLLEGASGRAKFNEQYF. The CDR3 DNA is TGTGCCAGCAGTTTATTGGAGGGCGCTAGCGGGAGGGCCAAGTTCAACGAGCAGTACTTC.

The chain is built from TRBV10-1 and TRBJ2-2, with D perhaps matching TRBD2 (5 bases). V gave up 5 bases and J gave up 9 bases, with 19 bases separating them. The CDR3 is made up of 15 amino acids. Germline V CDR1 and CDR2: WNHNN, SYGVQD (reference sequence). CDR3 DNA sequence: TGCGCCAGCAGTATCGGCTCCGGGGTGAGCCGGGAGCTGTTTTTT. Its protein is CASSIGSGVSRELFF.

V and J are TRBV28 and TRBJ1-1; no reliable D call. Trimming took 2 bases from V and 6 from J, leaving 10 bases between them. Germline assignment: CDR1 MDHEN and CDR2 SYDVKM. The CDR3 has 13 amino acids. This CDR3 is CASSLVGSSEAFF. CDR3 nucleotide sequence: TGTGCCAGCAGTTTAGTCGGGAGCTCTGAAGCTTTCTTT.

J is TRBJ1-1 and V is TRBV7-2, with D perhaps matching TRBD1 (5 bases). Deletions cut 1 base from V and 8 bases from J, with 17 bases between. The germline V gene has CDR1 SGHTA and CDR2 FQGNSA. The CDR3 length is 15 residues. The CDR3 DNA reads TGTGCCAGCAGCTTAGGGCGGGGCCCGACGAGAGAAGCTTTCTTT. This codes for CASSLGRGPTREAFF.

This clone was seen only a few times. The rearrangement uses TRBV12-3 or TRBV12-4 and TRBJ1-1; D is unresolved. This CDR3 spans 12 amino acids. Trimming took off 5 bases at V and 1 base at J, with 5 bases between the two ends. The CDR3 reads CASSRENTEAFF. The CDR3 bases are TGTGCCAGCAGTCGGGAGAACACTGAAGCTTTCTTT.

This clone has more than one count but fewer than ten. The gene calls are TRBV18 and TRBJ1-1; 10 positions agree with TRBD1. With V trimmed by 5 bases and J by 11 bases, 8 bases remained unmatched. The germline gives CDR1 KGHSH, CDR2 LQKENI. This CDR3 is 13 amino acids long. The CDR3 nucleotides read TGTGCCAGCTCAAGTGGGACAGGGGTTCTTGCTTTCTTT. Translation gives CASSSGTGVLAFF. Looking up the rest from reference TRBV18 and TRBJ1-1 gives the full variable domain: NAGVMQNPRHLVRRRGQEARLRCSPMKGHSHVYWYRQLPEEGLKFMVYLQKENIIDESGMPKERFSAEFPKEGPSILRIQQVVRGDSAAYFCASSSGTGVLAFFGQGTRLTVV.

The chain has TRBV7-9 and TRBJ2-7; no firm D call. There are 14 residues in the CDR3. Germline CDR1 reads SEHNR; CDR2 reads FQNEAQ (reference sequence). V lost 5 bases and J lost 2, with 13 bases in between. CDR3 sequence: CASSPPRQTYEQYF. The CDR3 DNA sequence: TGTGCCAGCAGCCCACCCAGACAAACCTACGAGCAGTACTTC. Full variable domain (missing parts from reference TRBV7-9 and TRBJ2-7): DTGVSQNPRHKITKRGQNVTFRCDPISEHNRLYWYRQTLGQGPEFLTYFQNEAQLEKSRLLSDRFSAERPKGSFSTLEIQRTEQGDSAMYLCASSPPRQTYEQYFGPGTRLTVT.

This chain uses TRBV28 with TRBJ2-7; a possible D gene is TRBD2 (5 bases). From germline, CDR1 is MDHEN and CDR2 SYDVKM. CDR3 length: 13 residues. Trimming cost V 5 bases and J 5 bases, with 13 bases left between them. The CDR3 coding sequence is TGTGCCAGCAGTGAATCTGCCGGGAACGAGCAGTACGTC. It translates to CASSESAGNEQYV.

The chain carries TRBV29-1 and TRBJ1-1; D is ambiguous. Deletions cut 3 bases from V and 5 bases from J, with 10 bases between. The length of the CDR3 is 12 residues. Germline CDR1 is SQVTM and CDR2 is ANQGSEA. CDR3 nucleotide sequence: TGCAGCGTTGATGGCCAGAGGACTGAAGCTTTCTTT. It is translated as CSVDGQRTEAFF.

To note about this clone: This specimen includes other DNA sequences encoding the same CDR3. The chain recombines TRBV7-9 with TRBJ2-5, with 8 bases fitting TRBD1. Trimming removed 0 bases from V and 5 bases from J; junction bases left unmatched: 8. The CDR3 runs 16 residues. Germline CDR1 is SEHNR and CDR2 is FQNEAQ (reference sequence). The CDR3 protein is CASSLARDRGRETQYF. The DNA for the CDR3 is TGTGCCAGCAGCTTAGCACGCGACAGGGGTCGCGAGACCCAGTACTTC. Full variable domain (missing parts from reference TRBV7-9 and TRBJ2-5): DTGVSQNPRHKITKRGQNVTFRCDPISEHNRLYWYRQTLGQGPEFLTYFQNEAQLEKSRLLSDRFSAERPKGSFSTLEIQRTEQGDSAMYLCASSLARDRGRETQYFGPGTRLLVL.

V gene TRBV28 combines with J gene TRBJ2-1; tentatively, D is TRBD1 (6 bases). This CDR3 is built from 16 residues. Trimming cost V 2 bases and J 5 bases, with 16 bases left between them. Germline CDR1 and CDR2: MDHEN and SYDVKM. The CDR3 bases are TGTGCCAGCAGTTTAATTGCAGGGGTCATGCACAATGAGCAGTTCTTC. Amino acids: CASSLIAGVMHNEQFF.

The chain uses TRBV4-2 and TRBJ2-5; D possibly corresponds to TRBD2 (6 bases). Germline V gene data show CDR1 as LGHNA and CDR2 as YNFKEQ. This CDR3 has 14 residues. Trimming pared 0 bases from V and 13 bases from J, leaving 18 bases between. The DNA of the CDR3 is TGTGCCAGCAGCCAAGATCGGGGGAGGCGGGACTGGTACTTC. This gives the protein CASSQDRGRRDWYF.

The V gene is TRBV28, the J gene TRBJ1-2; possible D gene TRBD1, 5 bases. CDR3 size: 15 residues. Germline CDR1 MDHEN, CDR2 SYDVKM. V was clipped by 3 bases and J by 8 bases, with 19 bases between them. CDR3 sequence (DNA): TGTGCCAGCAGTTTTTCCCAGGGAGGGCATTTAGGCTACACCTTC. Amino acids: CASSFSQGGHLGYTF.